The clone carrying this T cell receptor (beta chain) has a count of ten or more. Antigen unknown. Germline CDR1 and CDR2: SEHNR and FQNEAQ (reference sequence). The CDR3 covers 15 residues. J was trimmed by 0 bases and V by 4 bases; bases with no gene match: 2. The data stem from a study of identical twins. Unique molecular identifiers were present on cDNA, and template switching added a universal primer site. TCRdb ran MiXCR on the 5' RACE reads and lists one entry per CDR3 protein. The sample lists a few hundred thousand distinct CDR3 sequences; just under 10% were seen once. Regarding the study as a whole: Zero-insertion analyses could be partly confounded by invariant MAIT and iNKT cells.

These data also featured in a second study, about yellow fever vaccine responses in identical twins.

Input material: PBMCs. J is TRBJ2-7 and V is TRBV7-9, with 11 bases matching TRBD2. This receptor was identified in a woman aged 18-29 years in good health. The CDR3 nucleotides read TGTGCCAGCAGCTACACTAGCGGGAGCTCCTACGAGCAGTACTTC. Its protein is CASSYTSGSSYEQYF.